The 21 T cell receptor beta chains below were found in one sample sequenced in a study of OX40 agonist ivuxolimab in advanced cancers. Only in-frame clones appear in the TCRdb table, and some are missing; sequencing was by immunoSEQ multiplex PCR. Of 70,000 to 85,000 clones in the sample, around 87% were seen once. The sequenced sample was CD4+ or CD8+ T cells sorted from blood, obtained in a trial of the OX40 agonist ivuxolimab. These receptors all come from an adult with an advanced solid tumor such as melanoma, head and neck, liver or kidney cancer.

The chain has TRBV19 and TRBJ2-2; 13 bases line up with TRBD2. The V gene end was trimmed by 7 bases and the J gene end by 6 bases; junction bases not matched to a gene: 5. The CDR3 extends over 15 amino acids. CDR1 and CDR2 from the germline V gene are LNHDA and SQIVND (reference sequence). The CDR3 DNA sequence: TGTGCCAGTATTGAGACTAGCGGGAGGTCCGGGGAGCTGTTTTTT. Translation: CASIETSGRSGELFF. Using reference TRBV19 and TRBJ2-2 for the parts outside the CDR3, the full variable domain is DGGITQSPKYLFRKEGQNVTLSCEQNLNHDAMYWYRQDPGQGLRLIYYSQIVNDFQKGDIAEGYSVSREKKESFPLTVTSAQKNPTAFYLCASIETSGRSGELFFGEGSRLTVL.

The gene calls are TRBV5-1 and TRBJ1-5, with TRBD1 matching 8 bases. The junction had 2 bases not matched to a gene; V was cut back by 0 bases and J by 3 bases. The CDR3 contains 15 residues. Per the germline V gene, CDR1 is SGHRS and CDR2 is YFSETQ. CDR3 loop: CASSLGQGANQPQHF. In DNA form, the CDR3 reads TGCGCCAGCAGCTTGGGGCAGGGGGCCAATCAGCCCCAGCATTTT. Filled out from reference TRBV5-1 and TRBJ1-5, the complete variable domain reads KAGVTQTPRYLIKTRGQQVTLSCSPISGHRSVSWYQQTPGQGLQFLFEYFSETQRNKGNFPGRFSGRQFSNSRSEMNVSTLELGDSALYLCASSLGQGANQPQHFGDGTRLSIL.

The J gene is TRBJ2-2, the V gene TRBV11-2, with unresolved D. With 5 bases removed from V and 7 bases from J, the gap between germline ends came to 11 bases. This CDR3 region has 13 residues. Germline V lookup: CDR1 SGHAT, CDR2 FQNNGV. DNA for the CDR3: TGTGCCAGCAGCCCGACCACGGACGGGGAGCTGTTTTTT. Encoded protein: CASSPTTDGELFF.

This clone was counted only a few times. The chain couples TRBV7-8 to TRBJ1-5, with D unresolved. The CDR3 consists of 15 residues. Trimming removed 1 base at V and 2 bases at J, with 9 bases between. The V gene's germline CDR1 is SGHVS and CDR2 FQNEAQ. This CDR3 reads CASSLVGGGNQPQHF. In nucleotides, the CDR3 is TGTGCCAGCAGCTTAGTTGGTGGGGGCAATCAGCCCCAGCATTTT.

The rearrangement joins TRBV7-2 to TRBJ2-5, with 8 positions matching TRBD2. This CDR3 is built from 13 residues. V was clipped by 6 bases and J by 1 base; unmatched bases: 1. CDR1 is SGHTA and CDR2 is FQGNSA in the germline V gene. This CDR3 is CASRLAGQETQYF. In nucleotides, the CDR3 is TGTGCCAGCAGGCTAGCGGGCCAAGAGACCCAGTACTTC. The full variable domain, in which reference TRBV7-2 and TRBJ2-5 provide the parts outside the CDR3, is GAGVSQSPSNKVTEKGKDVELRCDPISGHTALYWYRQSLGQGLEFLIYFQGNSAPDKSGLPSDRFSAERTGGSVSTLTIQRTQQEDSAVYLCASRLAGQETQYFGPGTRLLVL.

V gene TRBV7-3 combines with J gene TRBJ2-1, with 10 bases lining up with TRBD2. Germline V gene lookup returns CDR1 SGHTA and CDR2 FQGTGA. After removal of 1 base from V and 9 bases from J, the junction contained 6 bases not matched to a gene. CDR3 length equals 15 residues. The CDR3 sequence: CASSLKLAGSGEQFF. CDR3 nucleotide sequence: TGTGCCAGCAGCTTAAAACTAGCGGGGAGTGGTGAGCAGTTCTTC.

V is TRBV6-5 and J is TRBJ2-5, with D unresolved. V was clipped by 3 bases and J by 2 bases, with 10 bases between them. CDR1 is MNHEY, CDR2 SVGAGI, per germline. The CDR3 runs 14 residues. The CDR3 nucleotides are TGTGCCAGCAGTTATTCGTGGGTACAAGAGACCCAGTACTTC. Translated, it gives CASSYSWVQETQYF.

The rearrangement uses TRBV30 and TRBJ1-3; D is unresolved. Trimming left V 5 bases short and J 0 bases short, with 8 bases between. CDR3 length: 13 amino acids. Germline values: CDR1 GTSNPN, CDR2 SVGIG (reference sequence). The CDR3 DNA sequence: TGTGCCTGGGCACGTAACTCTGGAAACACCATATATTTT. Translated, it gives CAWARNSGNTIYF.

This chain connects TRBV7-8 to TRBJ2-7, with D uncertain. Germline values: CDR1 SGHVS, CDR2 FQNEAQ. The CDR3 is 11 residues long. V was cut by 0 bases and J by 5 bases, with 2 bases left in between. CDR3 nucleotides: TGTGCCAGCAGCTTAGCGGACGAGCAGTACTTC. Residues: CASSLADEQYF.

The chain recombines TRBV5-1 with TRBJ2-1, with TRBD2 identical over 11 bases. Germline CDR1 SGHRS, CDR2 YFSETQ. The CDR3 runs 15 residues. Trimming took 2 bases from V and 10 from J; bases not matched to a gene: 8. The CDR3 sequence: CASSLGSGGVKEQFF. The CDR3 nucleotides read TGCGCCAGCAGCTTAGGTAGCGGGGGGGTAAAAGAGCAGTTCTTC. The entire variable domain, with the rest obtained from reference TRBV5-1 and TRBJ2-1, is as follows: KAGVTQTPRYLIKTRGQQVTLSCSPISGHRSVSWYQQTPGQGLQFLFEYFSETQRNKGNFPGRFSGRQFSNSRSEMNVSTLELGDSALYLCASSLGSGGVKEQFFGPGTRLTVL.

On this clone itself: The same CDR3 also results from other DNA sequences found in this sample. This chain uses TRBV5-6 with TRBJ2-5, with D perhaps TRBD2 (5 bases). The CDR3 runs 14 residues. The ends were cut back, 0 bases at V and 5 bases at J, with 11 bases in the middle. Per the germline V gene, CDR1 is SGHDT and CDR2 is YYEEEE. CDR3 protein: CASSLGLAGETQYF. The CDR3 DNA is TGTGCCAGCAGCTTGGGGCTAGCTGGGGAGACCCAGTACTTC.

Judged by abundance, this clone is medium-sized. This chain links TRBV29-1 with TRBJ2-2; 10 nucleotides line up with TRBD1. V lost 5 bases and J lost 1; bases outside the gene matches: 4. The CDR3 contains 15 residues. Germline V gene lookup returns CDR1 SQVTM and CDR2 ANQGSEA. CDR3 residues: CSVTGTGVNTGELFF. In DNA form, the CDR3 reads TGCAGCGTTACGGGGACAGGGGTGAACACCGGGGAGCTGTTTTTT.

The gene calls are TRBV5-1 and TRBJ1-2; 7 bases are a match to TRBD1. The length of the CDR3 is 14 residues. CDR1 and CDR2 (germline): SGHRS, YFSETQ. With V trimmed by 4 bases and J by 7 bases, 10 bases remained unmatched. The CDR3 spells CASSIEGAQGGYTF. DNA for the CDR3: TGCGCCAGCAGCATTGAGGGGGCGCAGGGTGGCTACACCTTC.

This chain links TRBV5-1 with TRBJ2-7, with D possibly being TRBD2 (5 bases). The CDR3 has 15 amino acids. Germline V gene lookup returns CDR1 SGHRS and CDR2 YFSETQ. Trimming pared 5 bases from V and 2 bases from J, leaving 17 bases between. As DNA, the CDR3 is TGCGCCAGCAGACCCCAGCGGACCGAGACCTACGAGCAGTACTTC. This gives the protein CASRPQRTETYEQYF.

The chain carries TRBV10-3 and TRBJ1-2; maybe TRBD1 (6 bases). The V and J ends lost 0 bases and 10 bases respectively, with 12 bases between them. This CDR3 comprises 13 residues. Per the germline V gene, CDR1 is ENHRY and CDR2 is SYGVKD. CDR3 in amino acids: CAISESPGHDYTF. CDR3 in DNA: TGTGCCATCAGTGAGTCGCCGGGACACGACTACACCTTC.

This chain links TRBV7-9 with TRBJ1-4; D unclear. Germline CDR1 and CDR2: SEHNR and FQNEAQ (reference sequence). This CDR3 spans 11 amino acids. V gave up 5 bases and J gave up 8 bases, with 6 bases separating them. The CDR3 sequence: CASSPPEKLFF. The CDR3 nucleotides read TGTGCCAGCAGCCCCCCCGAAAAACTGTTTTTT.

CDR3 protein: CASSNTGTGKETQYF. For the CDR3, the DNA is TGTGCCAGTAGTAACACCGGGACAGGGAAGGAGACCCAGTACTTC. The rearrangement links TRBV19 to TRBJ2-5, with 9 bases identical to TRBD1. The junction had 8 bases not matched to a gene; V was cut back by 4 bases and J by 5 bases. The V gene's germline CDR1 is LNHDA and CDR2 SQIVND (reference sequence). The CDR3 sequence is 15 residues long.

The CDR3 DNA sequence: TGTGCCAGCAGAGAGCCGGGACTGGAGGGTAACACCTTC. Protein sequence: CASREPGLEGNTF. The chain employs TRBV6-9 and TRBJ1-2, with D possibly matching TRBD1 (5 bases). This CDR3 region has 13 residues. The germline V and J ends were trimmed by 6 bases and 12 bases, with 20 bases remaining between them. The germline V gene has CDR1 MNHGY and CDR2 SVAAGI.

The J gene is TRBJ2-2, the V gene TRBV19; D perhaps matches TRBD1 (6 bases). Germline values: CDR1 LNHDA, CDR2 SQIVND (reference sequence). Trimming took off 5 bases at V and 6 bases at J, with 10 bases between the two ends. This CDR3 is built from 13 residues. The CDR3: CASSAQGPGELFF. CDR3 bases: TGTGCCAGTAGTGCACAGGGACCCGGGGAGCTGTTTTTT.

The chain couples TRBV7-2 to TRBJ2-7, with TRBD2 matching 9 bases. The V gene's germline CDR1 is SGHTA and CDR2 FQGNSA. This CDR3 comprises 14 residues. The J segment lost 4 bases and the V segment lost 3 bases, leaving 4 bases of the junction unmatched. The CDR3 sequence: CASSLTSGTYEQYF. In DNA form, the CDR3 reads TGTGCCAGCAGCTTGACTAGCGGTACGTACGAGCAGTACTTC.

V and J are TRBV10-2 and TRBJ1-4; D is ambiguous. V was trimmed by 0 bases and J by 12 bases, leaving 14 bases between them. The CDR3 covers 14 residues. CDR1 and CDR2 (germline): WSHSY, SAAADI. CDR3 sequence: CASSESRSLGELFF. The CDR3 bases are TGCGCCAGCAGTGAGTCGAGGTCCCTCGGCGAACTGTTTTTT.